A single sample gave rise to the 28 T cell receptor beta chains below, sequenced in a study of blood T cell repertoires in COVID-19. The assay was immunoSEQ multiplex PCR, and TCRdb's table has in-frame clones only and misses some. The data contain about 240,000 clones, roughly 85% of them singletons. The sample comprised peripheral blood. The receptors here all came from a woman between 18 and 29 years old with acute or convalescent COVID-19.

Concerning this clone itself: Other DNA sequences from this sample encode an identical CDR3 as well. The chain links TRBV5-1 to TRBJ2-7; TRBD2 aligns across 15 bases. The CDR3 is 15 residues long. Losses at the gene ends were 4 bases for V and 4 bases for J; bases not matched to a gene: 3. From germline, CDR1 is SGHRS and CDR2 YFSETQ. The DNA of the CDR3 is TGCGCCAGCAGCCCGGGACTAGCGGGAGGTTACGAGCAGTACTTC. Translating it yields CASSPGLAGGYEQYF.

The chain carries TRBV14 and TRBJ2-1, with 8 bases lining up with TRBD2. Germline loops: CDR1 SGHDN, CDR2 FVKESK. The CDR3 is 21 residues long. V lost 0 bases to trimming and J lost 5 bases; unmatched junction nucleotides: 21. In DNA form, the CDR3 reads TGTGCCAGCAGCCAAGATCCGCCGCTGGGGACGGGCGGGAGGCCAAACAATGAGCAGTTCTTC. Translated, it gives CASSQDPPLGTGGRPNNEQFF.

CDR3 DNA sequence: TGCGCCAGCAGTGGTCCGTCGTCAACTAGCGTGAGCTCCTACAATGAGCAGTTCTTC. It specifies CASSGPSSTSVSSYNEQFF. The chain carries TRBV10-2 and TRBJ2-1, with TRBD2 identical over 7 bases. This CDR3 contains 19 residues. Trimming removed 4 bases from V and 0 bases from J; junction bases left unmatched: 15. The germline CDR1 and CDR2 sequences are WSHSY and SAAADI.

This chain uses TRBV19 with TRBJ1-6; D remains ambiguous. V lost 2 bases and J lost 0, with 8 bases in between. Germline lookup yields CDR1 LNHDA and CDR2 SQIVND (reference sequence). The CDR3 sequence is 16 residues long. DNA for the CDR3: TGTGCCAGTAGTATAAATTGGAGCTCCTATAATTCACCCCTCCACTTT. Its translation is CASSINWSSYNSPLHF.

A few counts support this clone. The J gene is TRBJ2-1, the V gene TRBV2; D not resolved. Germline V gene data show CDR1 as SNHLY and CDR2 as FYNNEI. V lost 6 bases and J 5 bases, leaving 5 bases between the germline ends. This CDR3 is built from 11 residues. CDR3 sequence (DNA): TGTGCCAGCAGCCCAAACAATGAGCAGTTCTTC. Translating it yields CASSPNNEQFF.

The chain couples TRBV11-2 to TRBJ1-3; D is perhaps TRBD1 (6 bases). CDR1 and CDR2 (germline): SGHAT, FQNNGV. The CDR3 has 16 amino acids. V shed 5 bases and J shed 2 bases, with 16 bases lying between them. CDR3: CASSPIQGLAGNTIYF. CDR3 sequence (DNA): TGTGCCAGCAGCCCGATCCAGGGGCTAGCTGGAAACACCATATATTTT.

The CDR3 spells CASSITASYNEQFF. The CDR3 DNA reads as TGTGCCAGTAGTATTACAGCCTCCTACAATGAGCAGTTCTTC. The rearrangement joins TRBV19 to TRBJ2-1; D is unresolved. The CDR3 is made up of 14 amino acids. Trimming took off 3 bases at V and 0 bases at J, with 6 bases between the two ends. The V gene's germline CDR1 is LNHDA and CDR2 SQIVND (reference sequence).

The CDR3 is CAWTLAGETGELFF. CDR3 nucleotides: TGTGCCTGGACCCTAGCGGGGGAGACCGGGGAGCTGTTTTTT. This chain uses TRBV30 with TRBJ2-2, with 10 nucleotides matching TRBD2. Germline V lookup: CDR1 GTSNPN, CDR2 SVGIG (reference sequence). The CDR3 is made up of 14 amino acids. Trimming at V came to 4 bases and at J to 5 bases, leaving 4 bases not matched to a gene.

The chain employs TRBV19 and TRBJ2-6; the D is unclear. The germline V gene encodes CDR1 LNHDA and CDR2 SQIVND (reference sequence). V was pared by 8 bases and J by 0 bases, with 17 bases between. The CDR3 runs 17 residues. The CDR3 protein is CASRPFQVTSGANVLTF. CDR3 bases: TGTGCCAGTCGCCCCTTCCAGGTCACCTCTGGGGCCAACGTCCTGACTTTC.

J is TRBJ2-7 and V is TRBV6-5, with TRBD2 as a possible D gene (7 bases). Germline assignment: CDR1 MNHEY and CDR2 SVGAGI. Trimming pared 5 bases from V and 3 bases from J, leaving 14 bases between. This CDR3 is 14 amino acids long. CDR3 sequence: CASSPRGAFYEQYF. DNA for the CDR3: TGTGCCAGCAGTCCCCGGGGGGCCTTCTACGAGCAGTACTTC.

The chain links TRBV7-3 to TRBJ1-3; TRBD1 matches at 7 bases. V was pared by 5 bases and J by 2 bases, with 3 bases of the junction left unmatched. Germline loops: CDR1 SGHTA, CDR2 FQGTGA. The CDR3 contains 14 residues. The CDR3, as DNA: TGTGCCAGCAGCCAGGGGACAGCTGGAAACACCATATATTTT. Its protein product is CASSQGTAGNTIYF.

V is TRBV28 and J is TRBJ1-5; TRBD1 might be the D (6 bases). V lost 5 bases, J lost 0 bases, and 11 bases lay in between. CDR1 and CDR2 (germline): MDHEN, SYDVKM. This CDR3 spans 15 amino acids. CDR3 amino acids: CASSDPRGSNQPQHF. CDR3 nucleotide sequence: TGTGCCAGCAGTGACCCCAGGGGTAGCAATCAGCCCCAGCATTTT.

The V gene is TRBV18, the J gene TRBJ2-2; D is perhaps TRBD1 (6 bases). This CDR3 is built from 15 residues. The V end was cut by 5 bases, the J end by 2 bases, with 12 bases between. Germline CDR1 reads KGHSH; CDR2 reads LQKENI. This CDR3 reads CASSKGVSNTGELFF. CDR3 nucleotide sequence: TGTGCCAGCTCAAAGGGGGTATCCAACACCGGGGAGCTGTTTTTT.

The chain's CDR3 is CASSPPRSSSGNTIYF. CDR3 nucleotides: TGTGCCAGCTCACCACCCCGGAGCTCCTCTGGAAACACCATATATTTT. V gene TRBV18 combines with J gene TRBJ1-3; D is undetermined. Germline-derived CDR1 and CDR2 are KGHSH and LQKENI. The CDR3 has 16 residues. The germline V and J ends were trimmed by 0 bases and 0 bases, with 9 bases remaining between them.

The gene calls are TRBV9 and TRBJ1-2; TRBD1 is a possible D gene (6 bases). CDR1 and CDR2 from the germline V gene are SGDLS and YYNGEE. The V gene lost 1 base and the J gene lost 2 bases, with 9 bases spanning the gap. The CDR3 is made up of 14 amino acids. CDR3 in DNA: TGTGCCAGCAGCGTAACGGGGGGCAACTATGGCTACACCTTC. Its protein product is CASSVTGGNYGYTF.

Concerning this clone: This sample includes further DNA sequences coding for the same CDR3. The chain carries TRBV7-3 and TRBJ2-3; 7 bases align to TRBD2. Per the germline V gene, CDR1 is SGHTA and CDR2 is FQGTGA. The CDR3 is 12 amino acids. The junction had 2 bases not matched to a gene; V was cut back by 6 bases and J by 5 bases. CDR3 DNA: TGTGCCAGCAGTCCTAGCGGAGATACGCAGTATTTT. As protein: CASSPSGDTQYF.

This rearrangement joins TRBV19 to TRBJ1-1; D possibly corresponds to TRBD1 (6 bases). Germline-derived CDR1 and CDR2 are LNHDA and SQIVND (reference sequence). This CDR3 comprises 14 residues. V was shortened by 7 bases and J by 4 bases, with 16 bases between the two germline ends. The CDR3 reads CASKTRTEGTEAFF. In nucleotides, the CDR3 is TGTGCCAGTAAAACCAGGACAGAGGGCACTGAAGCTTTCTTT.

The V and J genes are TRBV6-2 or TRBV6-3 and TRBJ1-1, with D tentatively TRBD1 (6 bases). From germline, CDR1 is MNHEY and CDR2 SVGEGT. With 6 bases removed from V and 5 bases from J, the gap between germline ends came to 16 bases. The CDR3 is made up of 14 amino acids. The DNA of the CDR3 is TGTGCCAGCAGGCCTGGACAGAGTCATACTGAAGCTTTCTTT. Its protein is CASRPGQSHTEAFF.

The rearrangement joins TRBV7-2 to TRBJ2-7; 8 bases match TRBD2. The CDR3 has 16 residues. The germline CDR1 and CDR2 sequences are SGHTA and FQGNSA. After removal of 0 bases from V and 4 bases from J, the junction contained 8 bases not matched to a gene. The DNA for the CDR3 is TGTGCCAGCAGCTTAGCGGTAATAGCGGGACTATACGAGCAGTACTTC. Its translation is CASSLAVIAGLYEQYF.

Here the CDR3 reads CATSDAGTDQKLFF. The CDR3 DNA follows: TGTGCCACCAGTGACGCAGGGACAGACCAAAAACTGTTTTTT. This sequence joins TRBV24-1 and TRBJ1-4, with 7 nucleotides matching TRBD1. The trim removed 4 bases at V and 9 bases at J, leaving 7 bases unmatched. CDR1 KGHDR and CDR2 SFDVKD come from the germline V gene. The CDR3 loop spans 14 amino acids.

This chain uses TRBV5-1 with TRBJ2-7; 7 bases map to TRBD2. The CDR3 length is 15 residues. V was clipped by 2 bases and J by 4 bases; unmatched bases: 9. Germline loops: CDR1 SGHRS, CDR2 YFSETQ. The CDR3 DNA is TGCGCCAGCAGCTTTGGCGGGAGTGCGGGGTACGAGCAGTACTTC. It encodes CASSFGGSAGYEQYF.

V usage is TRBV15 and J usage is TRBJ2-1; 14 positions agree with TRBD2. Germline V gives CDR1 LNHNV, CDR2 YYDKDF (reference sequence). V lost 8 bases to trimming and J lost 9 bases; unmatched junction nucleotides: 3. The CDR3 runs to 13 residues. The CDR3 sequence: CATEGLAGGEQFF. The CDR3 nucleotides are TGTGCCACCGAAGGACTAGCGGGAGGTGAGCAGTTCTTC.

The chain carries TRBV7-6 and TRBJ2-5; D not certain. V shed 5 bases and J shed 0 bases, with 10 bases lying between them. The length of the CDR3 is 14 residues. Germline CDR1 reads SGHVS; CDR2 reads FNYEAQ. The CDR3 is CASSPPLHQETQYF. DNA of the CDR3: TGTGCCAGCAGCCCCCCACTACACCAAGAGACCCAGTACTTC.

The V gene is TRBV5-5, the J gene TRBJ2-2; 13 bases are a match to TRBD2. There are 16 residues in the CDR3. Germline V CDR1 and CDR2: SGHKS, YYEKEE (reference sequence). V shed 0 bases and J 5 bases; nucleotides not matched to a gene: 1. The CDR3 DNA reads TGTGCCAGCAGCTTGGGACTAGCGGGAGGAACCGGGGAGCTGTTTTTT. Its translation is CASSLGLAGGTGELFF.

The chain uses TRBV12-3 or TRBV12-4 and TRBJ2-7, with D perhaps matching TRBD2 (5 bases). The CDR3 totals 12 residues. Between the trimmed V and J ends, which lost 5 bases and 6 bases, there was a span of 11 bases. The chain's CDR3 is CASSRRTAEQYF. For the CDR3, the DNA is TGTGCCAGCAGTCGGCGGACTGCCGAGCAGTACTTC.

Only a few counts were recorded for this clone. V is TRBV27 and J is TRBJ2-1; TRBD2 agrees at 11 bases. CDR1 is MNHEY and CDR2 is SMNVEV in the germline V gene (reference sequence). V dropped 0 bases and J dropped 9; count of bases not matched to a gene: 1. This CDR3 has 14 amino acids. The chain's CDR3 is CASSLSGLAGEQFF. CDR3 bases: TGTGCCAGCAGTTTATCTGGACTAGCGGGTGAGCAGTTCTTC.

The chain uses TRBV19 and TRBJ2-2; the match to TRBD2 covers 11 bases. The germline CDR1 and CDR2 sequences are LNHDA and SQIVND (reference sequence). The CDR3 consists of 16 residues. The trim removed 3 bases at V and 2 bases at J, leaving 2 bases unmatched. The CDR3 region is CASSMGLAVNTGELFF. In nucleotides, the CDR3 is TGTGCCAGTAGTATGGGACTAGCGGTTAACACCGGGGAGCTGTTTTTT.

CDR3 sequence (DNA): TGTGCCACCGCTCTAGCGATCGGGAGCACCGGGGAGCTGTTTTTT. Its protein is CATALAIGSTGELFF. The chain links TRBV7-8 to TRBJ2-2; D might be TRBD2 (6 bases). Germline V lookup: CDR1 SGHVS, CDR2 FQNEAQ. Trimming shortened V by 10 bases and J by 4 bases, and 19 bases separated the two germline ends. This CDR3 is built from 15 residues.